This is a list of T cell receptor beta chains from one sample in a study of cytomegalovirus exposure and HLA in healthy donors. The method was immunoSEQ multiplex PCR; TCRdb's version includes in-frame clones alone and lacks a portion of them. The sample has roughly 220,000 clones; 90% to 95% are singletons. Sequences were obtained from PBMCs. These receptors were taken from a woman between 18 and 29 years old in good health and CMV-seronegative. Both conserved end residues are part of each CDR3. D genes are given only for firm matches. Part of the rows lack a size; the others show once, few, many or a class for expanded clones.

TRBV18	15	TRBJ2-5	-	-	CASSPPISSSETQYF	TGTGCCAGCTCACCACCGATTAGCAGCTCAGAGACCCAGTACTTC
TRBV7-9	14	TRBJ2-7	-	TRBD1	CASSNRDRGHEQYF	TGTGCCAGCAGCAACCGGGACAGGGGACACGAGCAGTACTTC
TRBV4-2	16	TRBJ2-5	-	TRBD1	CASSQEWNRGLETQYF	TGTGCCAGCAGCCAAGAGTGGAACAGGGGGCTTGAGACCCAGTACTTC
TRBV7-2	17	TRBJ2-6	-	TRBD2	CASSLGLAGAGANVLTF	TGTGCCAGCAGCTTGGGTCTAGCGGGAGCTGGGGCCAACGTCCTGACTTTC
TRBV19	15	TRBJ2-7	-	-	CASSLRGDAVYEQYF	TGTGCCAGTAGCCTCAGGGGAGATGCCGTCTACGAGCAGTACTTC
TRBV4-2	14	TRBJ2-3	-	-	CASSQGDMADTQYF	TGTGCCAGCAGCCAAGGAGATATGGCAGATACGCAGTATTTT
TRBV11-2	14	TRBJ2-7	-	TRBD2	CASSPTPSGYEQYF	TGTGCCAGCAGCCCAACCCCTAGCGGGTACGAGCAGTACTTC
TRBV5-4	16	TRBJ2-2	-	TRBD2	CATNKGGLADTGELFF	TGTGCCACCAACAAGGGAGGACTAGCGGACACCGGGGAGCTGTTTTTT
TRBV13	20	TRBJ2-1	-	-	CASSSRDVEVLISSLNEQFF	TGTGCCAGCAGCTCGCGGGACGTGGAGGTGTTGATCTCTAGTTTGAATGAGCAGTTCTTC
TRBV27	15	TRBJ2-3	-	-	CASSGTLISTDTQYF	TGTGCCAGCAGTGGGACACTTATCAGCACAGATACGCAGTATTTT
TRBV7-9	14	TRBJ1-1	-	-	CASSVQGKNTEAFF	TGTGCCAGCAGCGTTCAGGGAAAGAACACTGAAGCTTTCTTT
TRBV9	13	TRBJ2-2	-	-	CASSVSGTGELFF	TGTGCCAGCAGCGTGAGCGGCACCGGGGAGCTGTTTTTT
TRBV10-3	14	TRBJ1-4	-	-	CATKPGTANEKLFF	TGTGCCACTAAGCCGGGAACCGCTAATGAAAAACTGTTTTTT
TRBV7-8	13	TRBJ1-2	-	-	CASSFAVNYGYTF	TGTGCCAGCAGCTTCGCGGTTAACTATGGCTACACCTTC
TRBV10-3	15	TRBJ2-7	-	-	CAISESGGALYEQYF	TGTGCCATCAGTGAGTCGGGGGGGGCCCTCTACGAGCAGTACTTC
TRBV5-1	12	TRBJ2-3	-	-	CASRQGTDTQYF	TGCGCCAGCAGACAGGGTACAGATACGCAGTATTTT
TRBV6-1	14	TRBJ1-2	-	TRBD1	CASSDRQGAAGYTF	TGTGCCAGCAGTGATAGACAGGGAGCGGCTGGCTACACCTTC
TRBV2	16	TRBJ1-6	-	-	CARRTPTTVSNSPLHF	TGTGCCAGACGGACCCCTACGACAGTTTCGAATTCACCCCTCCACTTT
TRBV28	11	TRBJ1-2	-	-	CASRTGYGYTF	TGTGCCAGCAGGACGGGCTATGGCTACACCTTC
TRBV27	16	TRBJ2-7	-	-	CASSVSSGTVSYEQYF	TGTGCCAGCAGTGTCTCCTCTGGGACTGTCTCCTACGAGCAGTACTTC
TRBV18	18	TRBJ2-1	-	TRBD2	CASSPQGLAGRSYNEQFF	TGTGCCAGCTCACCACAAGGACTAGCGGGAAGGTCCTACAATGAGCAGTTCTTC
TRBV30	14	TRBJ1-2	-	-	CAWSVAGTSYGYTF	TGTGCCTGGAGTGTGGCGGGGACTAGTTATGGCTACACCTTC
TRBV9	14	TRBJ1-2	-	-	CASSVDTGHYGYTF	TGTGCCAGCAGCGTAGACACAGGACACTATGGCTACACCTTC
TRBV19	15	TRBJ2-1	-	-	CASSTGSDPHNEQFF	TGTGCCAGTAGTACAGGGTCGGACCCCCACAATGAGCAGTTCTTC
TRBV6-1	14	TRBJ2-7	once	TRBD2	CASSDSGRGHEQYF	TGTGCCAGCAGTGATAGCGGGAGGGGCCACGAGCAGTACTTC
TRBV7-9	12	TRBJ1-1	-	-	CASSLPAGEAFF	TGTGCCAGCAGCTTACCGGCGGGTGAAGCTTTCTTT
TRBV15	13	TRBJ1-1	-	-	CATSRIYRGEAFF	TGTGCCACCAGCAGAATTTACCGCGGTGAAGCTTTCTTT
TRBV6-6	13	TRBJ1-2	-	TRBD1	CASSYRTGYGYTF	TGTGCCAGCAGTTATAGGACAGGCTATGGCTACACCTTC
TRBV21-1	16	TRBJ1-2	once	-	CASSQTRTGRSYGYTF	TGTGCCAGCAGCCAGACACGGACAGGGAGGTCCTATGGCTACACCTTC
TRBV6-6	15	TRBJ2-1	-	-	CASSQSGLPGNEQFF	TGTGCCAGCAGCCAATCCGGACTCCCCGGCAATGAGCAGTTCTTC